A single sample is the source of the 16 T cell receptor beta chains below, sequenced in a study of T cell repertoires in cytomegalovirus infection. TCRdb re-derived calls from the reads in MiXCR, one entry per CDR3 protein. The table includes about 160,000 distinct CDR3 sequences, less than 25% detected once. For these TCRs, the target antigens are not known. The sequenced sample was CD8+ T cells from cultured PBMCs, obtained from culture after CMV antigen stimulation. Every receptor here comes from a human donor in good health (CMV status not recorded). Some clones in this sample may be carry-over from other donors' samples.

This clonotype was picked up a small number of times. The CDR3 sequence is CASSSLVAQETQYF. CDR3 sequence (DNA): TGTGCCAGCAGCTCCCTCGTGGCCCAAGAGACCCAGTACTTC. The gene calls are TRBV7-8 and TRBJ2-5; D ambiguous. CDR3 size: 14 residues. V was clipped by 4 bases and J by 1 base, with 10 bases between them. Looked up from germline, CDR1 is SGHVS and CDR2 is FQNEAQ.

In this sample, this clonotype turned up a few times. The CDR3 sequence: CASSQDGGNTEAFF. The CDR3 DNA follows: TGCGCCAGCAGCCAAGACGGAGGGAACACTGAAGCTTTCTTT. The V and J genes are TRBV4-1 and TRBJ1-1; no clear D gene. The CDR3 consists of 14 residues. Germline values: CDR1 MGHRA, CDR2 YSYEKL. V lost 0 bases, J lost 1 base, and 6 bases lay in between.

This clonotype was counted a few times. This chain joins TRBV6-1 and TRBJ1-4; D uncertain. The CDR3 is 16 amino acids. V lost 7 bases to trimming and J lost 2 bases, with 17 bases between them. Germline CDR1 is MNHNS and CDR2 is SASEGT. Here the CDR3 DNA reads TGTGCCAGCACCCAGAACGTGGGGAGGACTAATGAAAAACTGTTTTTT. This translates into CASTQNVGRTNEKLFF.

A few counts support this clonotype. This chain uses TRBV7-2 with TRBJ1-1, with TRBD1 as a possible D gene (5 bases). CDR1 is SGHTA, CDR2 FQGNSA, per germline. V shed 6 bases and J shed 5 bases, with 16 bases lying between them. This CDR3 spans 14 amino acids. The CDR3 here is CASSLGQGRTEAFF. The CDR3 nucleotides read TGTGCCAGCAGTCTAGGGCAGGGTAGAACTGAAGCTTTCTTT. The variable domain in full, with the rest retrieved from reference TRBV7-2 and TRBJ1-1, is GAGVSQSPSNKVTEKGKDVELRCDPISGHTALYWYRQSLGQGLEFLIYFQGNSAPDKSGLPSDRFSAERTGGSVSTLTIQRTQQEDSAVYLCASSLGQGRTEAFFGQGTRLTVV.

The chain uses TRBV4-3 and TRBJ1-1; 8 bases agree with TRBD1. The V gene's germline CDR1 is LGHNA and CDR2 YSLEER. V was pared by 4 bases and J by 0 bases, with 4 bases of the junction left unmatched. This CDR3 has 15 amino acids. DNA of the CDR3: TGCGCCAGCAGCCTTCGACAGGGGATGAACACTGAAGCTTTCTTT. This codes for CASSLRQGMNTEAFF.

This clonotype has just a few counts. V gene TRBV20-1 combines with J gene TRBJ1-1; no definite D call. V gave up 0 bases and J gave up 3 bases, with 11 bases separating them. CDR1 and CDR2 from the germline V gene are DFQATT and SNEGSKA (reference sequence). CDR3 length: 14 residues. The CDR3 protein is CSAREVDGYTEAFF. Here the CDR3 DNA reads TGCAGTGCTAGAGAGGTAGACGGGTACACTGAAGCTTTCTTT.

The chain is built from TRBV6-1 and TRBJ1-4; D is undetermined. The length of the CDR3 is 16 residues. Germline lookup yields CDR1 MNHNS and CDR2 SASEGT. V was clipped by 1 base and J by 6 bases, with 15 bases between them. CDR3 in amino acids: CASSEDQGARDEKLFF. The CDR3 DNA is TGTGCCAGCAGTGAAGATCAAGGTGCGAGGGATGAAAAACTGTTTTTT.

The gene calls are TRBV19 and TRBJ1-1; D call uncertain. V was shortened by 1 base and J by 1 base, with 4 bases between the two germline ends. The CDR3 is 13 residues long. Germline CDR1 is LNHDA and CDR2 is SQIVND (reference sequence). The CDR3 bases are TGTGCCAGTAGTATAGGTACGAACACTGAAGCTTTCTTT. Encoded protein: CASSIGTNTEAFF.

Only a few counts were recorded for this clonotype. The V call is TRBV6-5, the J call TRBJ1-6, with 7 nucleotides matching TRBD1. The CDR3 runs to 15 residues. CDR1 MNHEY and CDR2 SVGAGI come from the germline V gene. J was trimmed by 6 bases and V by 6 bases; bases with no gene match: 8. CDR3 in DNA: TGTGCCAGCAGCCCCCGTCACAGGGGTAATTCACCCCTCCACTTT. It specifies CASSPRHRGNSPLHF.

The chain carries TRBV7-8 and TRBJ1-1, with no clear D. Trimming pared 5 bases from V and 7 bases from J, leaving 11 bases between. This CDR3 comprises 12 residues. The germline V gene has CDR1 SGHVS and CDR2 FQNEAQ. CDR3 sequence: CASSPEGIEAFF. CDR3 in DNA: TGTGCCAGCAGCCCCGAAGGGATTGAAGCTTTCTTT.

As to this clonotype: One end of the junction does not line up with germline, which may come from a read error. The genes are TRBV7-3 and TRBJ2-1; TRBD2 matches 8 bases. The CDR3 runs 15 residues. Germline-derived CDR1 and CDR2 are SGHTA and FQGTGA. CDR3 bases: TGTGCCAACAGCTCCTTCGCGGGGGGATACAATGAGCAGTTCTTC. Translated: CANSSFAGGYNEQFF.

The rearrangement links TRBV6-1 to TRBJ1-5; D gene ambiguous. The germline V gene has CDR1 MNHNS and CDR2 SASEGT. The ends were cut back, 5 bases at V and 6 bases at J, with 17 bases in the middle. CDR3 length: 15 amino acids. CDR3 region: CASSLNEGHGQPQHF. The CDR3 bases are TGTGCCAGCAGTTTAAATGAAGGGCACGGTCAGCCCCAGCATTTT.

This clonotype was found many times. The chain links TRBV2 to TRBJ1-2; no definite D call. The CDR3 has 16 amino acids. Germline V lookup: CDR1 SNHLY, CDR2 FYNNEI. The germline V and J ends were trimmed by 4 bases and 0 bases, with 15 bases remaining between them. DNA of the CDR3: TGTGCCAGCAGTGGGAATGGTCGTTCTGCTAACTATGGCTACACCTTC. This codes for CASSGNGRSANYGYTF.

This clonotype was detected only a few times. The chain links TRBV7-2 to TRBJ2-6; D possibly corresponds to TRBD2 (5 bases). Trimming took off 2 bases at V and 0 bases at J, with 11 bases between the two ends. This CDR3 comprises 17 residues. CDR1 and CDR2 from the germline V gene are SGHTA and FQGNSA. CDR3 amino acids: CASSLSGSFSGANVLTF. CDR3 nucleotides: TGTGCCAGCAGCTTATCTGGGAGCTTCTCTGGGGCCAACGTCCTGACTTTC.

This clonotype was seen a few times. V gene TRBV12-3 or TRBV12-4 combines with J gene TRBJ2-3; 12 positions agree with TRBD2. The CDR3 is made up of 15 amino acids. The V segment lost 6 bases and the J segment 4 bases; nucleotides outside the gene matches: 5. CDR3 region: CASRPTSGGPDTQYF. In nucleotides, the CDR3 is TGTGCCAGCAGACCAACTAGCGGGGGGCCAGATACGCAGTATTTT.

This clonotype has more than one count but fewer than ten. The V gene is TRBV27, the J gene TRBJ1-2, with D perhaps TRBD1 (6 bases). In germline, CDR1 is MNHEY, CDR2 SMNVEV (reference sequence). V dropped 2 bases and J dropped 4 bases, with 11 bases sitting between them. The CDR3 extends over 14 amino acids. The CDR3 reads CASSLERGFYGYTF. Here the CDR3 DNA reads TGTGCCAGCAGTTTAGAGAGGGGGTTCTATGGCTACACCTTC.